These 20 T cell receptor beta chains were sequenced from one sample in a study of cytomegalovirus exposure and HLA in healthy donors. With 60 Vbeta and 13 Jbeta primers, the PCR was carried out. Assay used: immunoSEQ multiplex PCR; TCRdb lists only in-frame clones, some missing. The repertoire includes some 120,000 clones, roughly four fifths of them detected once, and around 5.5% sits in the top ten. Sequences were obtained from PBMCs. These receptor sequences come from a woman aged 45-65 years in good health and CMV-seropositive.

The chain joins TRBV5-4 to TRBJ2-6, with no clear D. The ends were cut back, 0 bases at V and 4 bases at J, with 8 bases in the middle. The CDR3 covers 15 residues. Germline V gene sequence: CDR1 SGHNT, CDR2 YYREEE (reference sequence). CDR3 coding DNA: TGTGCCAGCAGCTTGGAAAATCGGGGGGCCAACGTCCTGACTTTC. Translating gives CASSLENRGANVLTF.

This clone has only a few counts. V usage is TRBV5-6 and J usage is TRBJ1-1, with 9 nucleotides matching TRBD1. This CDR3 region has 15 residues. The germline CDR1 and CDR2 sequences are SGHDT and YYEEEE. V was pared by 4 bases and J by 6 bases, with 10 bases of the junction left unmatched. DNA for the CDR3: TGTGCCAGCAGCCCGCCGGGACAGGGTAGCCCTGAAGCTTTCTTT. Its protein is CASSPPGQGSPEAFF.

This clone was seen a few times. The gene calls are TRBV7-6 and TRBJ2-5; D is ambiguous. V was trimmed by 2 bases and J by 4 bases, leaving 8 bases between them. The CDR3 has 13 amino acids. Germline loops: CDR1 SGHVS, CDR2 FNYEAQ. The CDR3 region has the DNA TGTGCCAGCAGCTTACTGTACGGAGAGACCCAGTACTTC. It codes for CASSLLYGETQYF.

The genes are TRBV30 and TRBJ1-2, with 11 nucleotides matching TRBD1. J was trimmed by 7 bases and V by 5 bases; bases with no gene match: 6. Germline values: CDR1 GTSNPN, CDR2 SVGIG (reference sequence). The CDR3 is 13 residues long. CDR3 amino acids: CAWLGQGAPGYTF. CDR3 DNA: TGTGCCTGGTTAGGACAGGGGGCGCCTGGCTACACCTTC.

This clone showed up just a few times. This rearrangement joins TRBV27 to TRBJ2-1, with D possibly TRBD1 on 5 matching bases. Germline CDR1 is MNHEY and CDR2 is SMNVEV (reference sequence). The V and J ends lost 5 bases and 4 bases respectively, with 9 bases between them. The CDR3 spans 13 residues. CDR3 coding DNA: TGTGCCAGCAGTCTAGGACATTACAATGAGCAGTTCTTC. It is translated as CASSLGHYNEQFF.

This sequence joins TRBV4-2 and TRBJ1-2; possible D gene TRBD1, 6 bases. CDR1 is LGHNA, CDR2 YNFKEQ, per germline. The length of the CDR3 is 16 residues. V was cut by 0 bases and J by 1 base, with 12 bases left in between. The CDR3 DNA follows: TGTGCCAGCAGCCAAGAGGAGAGAGGGGGTAACTATGGCTACACCTTC. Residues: CASSQEERGGNYGYTF.

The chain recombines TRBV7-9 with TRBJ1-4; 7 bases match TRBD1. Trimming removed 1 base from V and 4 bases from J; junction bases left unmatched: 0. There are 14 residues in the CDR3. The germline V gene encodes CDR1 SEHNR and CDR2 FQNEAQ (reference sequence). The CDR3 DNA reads TGTGCCAGCAGCTTAGGACAGGGTAATGAAAAACTGTTTTTT. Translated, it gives CASSLGQGNEKLFF.

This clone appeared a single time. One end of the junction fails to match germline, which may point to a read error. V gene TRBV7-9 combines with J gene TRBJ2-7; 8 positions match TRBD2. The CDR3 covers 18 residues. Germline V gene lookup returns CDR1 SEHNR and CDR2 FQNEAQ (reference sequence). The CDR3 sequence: CSSSLRLLTGGGSYEQYF. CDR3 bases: TGTTCCAGCAGCTTAAGGTTGTTGACGGGGGGGGGATCCTACGAGCAGTACTTC.

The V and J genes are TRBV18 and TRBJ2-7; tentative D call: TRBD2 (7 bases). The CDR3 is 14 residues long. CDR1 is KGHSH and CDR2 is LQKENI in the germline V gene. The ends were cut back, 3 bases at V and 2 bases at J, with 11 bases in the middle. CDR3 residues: CASSPGGGPYEQYF. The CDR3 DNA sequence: TGTGCCAGCTCACCTGGGGGGGGGCCCTACGAGCAGTACTTC.

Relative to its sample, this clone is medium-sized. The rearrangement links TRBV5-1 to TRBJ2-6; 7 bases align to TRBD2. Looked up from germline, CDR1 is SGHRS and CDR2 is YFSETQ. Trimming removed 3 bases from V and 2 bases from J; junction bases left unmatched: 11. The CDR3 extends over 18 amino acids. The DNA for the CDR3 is TGCGCCAGCAGCTCCCGAGGGGAGGGGAGCCCTGGGGCCAACGTCCTGACTTTC. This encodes CASSSRGEGSPGANVLTF. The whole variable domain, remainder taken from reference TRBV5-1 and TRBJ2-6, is KAGVTQTPRYLIKTRGQQVTLSCSPISGHRSVSWYQQTPGQGLQFLFEYFSETQRNKGNFPGRFSGRQFSNSRSEMNVSTLELGDSALYLCASSSRGEGSPGANVLTFGAGSRLTVL.

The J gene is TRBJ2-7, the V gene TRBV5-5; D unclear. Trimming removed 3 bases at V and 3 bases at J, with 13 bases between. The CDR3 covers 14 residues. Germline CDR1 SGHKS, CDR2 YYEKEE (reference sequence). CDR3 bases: TGTGCCAGCAGCTGGCGCGGCTTCATCTACGAGCAGTACTTC. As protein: CASSWRGFIYEQYF.

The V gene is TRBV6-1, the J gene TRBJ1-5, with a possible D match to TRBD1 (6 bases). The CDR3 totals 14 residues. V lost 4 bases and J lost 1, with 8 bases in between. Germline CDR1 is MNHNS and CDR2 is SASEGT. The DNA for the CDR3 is TGTGCCAGCAGTGGACAGGCGAGCAATCAGCCCCAGCATTTT. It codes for CASSGQASNQPQHF.

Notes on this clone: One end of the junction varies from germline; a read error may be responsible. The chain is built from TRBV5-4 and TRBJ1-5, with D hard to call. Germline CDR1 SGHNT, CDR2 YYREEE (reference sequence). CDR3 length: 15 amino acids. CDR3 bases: TGTACCAGCAGCTTAGACGGGCGGGCCTGGCAGCCCCAGCATTTT. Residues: CTSSLDGRAWQPQHF.

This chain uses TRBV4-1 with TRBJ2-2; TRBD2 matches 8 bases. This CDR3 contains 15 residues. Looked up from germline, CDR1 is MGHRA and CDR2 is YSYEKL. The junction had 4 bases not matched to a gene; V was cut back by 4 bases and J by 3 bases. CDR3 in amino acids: CASSPGGAHTGELFF. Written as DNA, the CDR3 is TGCGCCAGCAGCCCCGGGGGGGCCCACACCGGGGAGCTGTTTTTT.

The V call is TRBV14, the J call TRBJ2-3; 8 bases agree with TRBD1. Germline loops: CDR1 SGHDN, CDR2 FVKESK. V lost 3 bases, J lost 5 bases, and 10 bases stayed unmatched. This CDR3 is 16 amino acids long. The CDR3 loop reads CASSHMDRAVGDTQYF. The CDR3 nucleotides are TGTGCCAGCAGCCACATGGACAGGGCAGTCGGAGATACGCAGTATTTT.

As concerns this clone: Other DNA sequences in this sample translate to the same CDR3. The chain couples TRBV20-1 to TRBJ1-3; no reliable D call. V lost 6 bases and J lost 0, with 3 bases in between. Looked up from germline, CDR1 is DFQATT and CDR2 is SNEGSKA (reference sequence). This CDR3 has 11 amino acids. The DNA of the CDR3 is TGCAGTGCACTCTCTGGAAACACCATATATTTT. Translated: CSALSGNTIYF.

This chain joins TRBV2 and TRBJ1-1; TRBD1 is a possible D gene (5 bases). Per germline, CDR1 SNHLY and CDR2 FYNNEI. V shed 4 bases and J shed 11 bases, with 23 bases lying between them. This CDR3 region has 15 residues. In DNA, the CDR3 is TGTGCCAGCAGTGGGGCGAGGGGAGGTGTTCAATTGGCTTTCTTT. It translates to CASSGARGGVQLAFF.

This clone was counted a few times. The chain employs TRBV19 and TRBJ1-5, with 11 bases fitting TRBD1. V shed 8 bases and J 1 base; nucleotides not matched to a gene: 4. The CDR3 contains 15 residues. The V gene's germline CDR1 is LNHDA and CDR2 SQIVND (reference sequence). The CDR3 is CASGDRGESNQPQHF. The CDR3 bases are TGTGCCAGTGGGGACAGGGGGGAGAGCAATCAGCCCCAGCATTTT.

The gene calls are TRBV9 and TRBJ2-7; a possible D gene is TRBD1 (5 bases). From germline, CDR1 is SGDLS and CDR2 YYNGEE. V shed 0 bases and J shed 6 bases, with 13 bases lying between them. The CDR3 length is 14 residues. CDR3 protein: CASSVATGVAEQYF. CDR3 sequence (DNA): TGTGCCAGCAGCGTAGCTACAGGAGTGGCCGAGCAGTACTTC.

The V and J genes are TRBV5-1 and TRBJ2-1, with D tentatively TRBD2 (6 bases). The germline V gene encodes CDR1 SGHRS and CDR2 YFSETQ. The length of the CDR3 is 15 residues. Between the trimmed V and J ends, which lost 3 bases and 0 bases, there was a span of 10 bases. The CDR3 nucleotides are TGCGCCAGCAGCTATGACGGGAGCTCCTACAATGAGCAGTTCTTC. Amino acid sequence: CASSYDGSSYNEQFF. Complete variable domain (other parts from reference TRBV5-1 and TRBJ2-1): KAGVTQTPRYLIKTRGQQVTLSCSPISGHRSVSWYQQTPGQGLQFLFEYFSETQRNKGNFPGRFSGRQFSNSRSEMNVSTLELGDSALYLCASSYDGSSYNEQFFGPGTRLTVL.